Listed here is a single TCR beta chain. The entry originates in a study of blood T cell repertoires in COVID-19. Germline CDR1 is MDHEN and CDR2 is SYDVKM. The CDR3 loop spans 14 amino acids. Deletions cut 7 bases from V and 7 bases from J, with 19 bases between. Using immunoSEQ multiplex PCR, the repertoire was profiled, and TCRdb retains in-frame clones only, with some absent. The sample has about 180,000 clones, about 88% seen once. The sequence was collected from a woman aged 18-29 years who had recovered from COVID-19. The rearrangement joins TRBV28 to TRBJ1-1; a weak D match, TRBD1 (6 bases). Sequenced sample: PBMCs or T cells enriched from blood (not recorded which). CDR3 nucleotide sequence: TGTGCCAGCACTCCAGCACGGACAGCTCTTGAAGCTTTCTTT. It yields the protein CASTPARTALEAFF.